This is a list of T cell receptor beta chains from one sample in a study of Ad26.COV2.S vaccination and SARS-CoV-2 variants. Clones were read by immunoSEQ multiplex PCR, and TCRdb kept only the in-frame ones, dropping some. The table records roughly 680,000 clones, around 90% of them present only once. Sequencing used peripheral blood, obtained in a trial of Ad26.COV2.S vaccine versus placebo. These receptors originate from a person aged 18-65 years who received the Ad26.COV2.S COVID-19 vaccine or a placebo. Each CDR3 is given with its conserved first and last residue. The order of the fields is V gene, clone size, J gene, D gene, CDR3 DNA, CDR3 protein. A D gene is named only where the DNA matches it firmly. A row's size may be missing; if present it is once, few, many or a size class.

TRBV7-2,.,TRBJ1-4,.,TGTGCCAGCAGCCCGGGGCAGGTTAATGAAAAACTGTTTTTT,CASSPGQVNEKLFF
TRBV5-1,.,TRBJ1-1,TRBD1,TGCGCCAGCAGCTTGGGGACAGGGATGAGGGGCACTGAAGCTTTCTTT,CASSLGTGMRGTEAFF
TRBV3-1/TRBV3-2,.,TRBJ2-3,.,TGTGCCAGCAGCCAAGGTCAAGCCACAGATACGCAGTATTTT,CASSQGQATDTQYF
TRBV23-1,.,TRBJ2-3,TRBD2,TGCGCCAGCAGTAGCAAGCGAAGGGAGACTCCCGGGACTATAACCACAGATACGCAGTATTTT,CASSSKRRETPGTITTDTQYF
TRBV18,.,TRBJ1-5,TRBD1,TGTGCCAGCTCACCACAAGGACAGGGAGGCCAGCCCCAGCATTTT,CASSPQGQGGQPQHF
TRBV6-1,.,TRBJ2-5,TRBD2,TGTGCCAGCAGTGATCTAGCGGGGGGGCCTGAGACCCAGTACTTC,CASSDLAGGPETQYF
TRBV24-1,.,TRBJ2-5,.,TGTGCCACCAGTGACCCCGGGGCAGGGCAAGAGACCCAGTACTTC,CATSDPGAGQETQYF
TRBV27,.,TRBJ1-5,.,TGTGCCAGCAGCCGCCTCGGCAATCAGCCCCAGCATTTT,CASSRLGNQPQHF
TRBV7-2,.,TRBJ2-7,.,TGTGCCAGCAGCTTAAACAGGCGCGGGGACGAGCAGTACTTC,CASSLNRRGDEQYF
TRBV5-1,.,TRBJ2-3,TRBD2,TGCGCCAGCGGAGACTTAGCGGGTAGCACAGATACGCAGTATTTT,CASGDLAGSTDTQYF
TRBV12-3/TRBV12-4,.,TRBJ2-2,.,TGTGCCAGCAGTTTTCGGGGAGGCGGGGAGCTGTTTTTT,CASSFRGGGELFF
TRBV11-3,.,TRBJ2-1,.,TGTGCCAGCAGCTTATATGATGAGCAGTTCTTC,CASSLYDEQFF
TRBV30,once,TRBJ2-7,.,TGTGCCTGGAGTCGTAGCGTCTACGAGCAGTACTTC,CAWSRSVYEQYF
TRBV3-1/TRBV3-2,.,TRBJ2-7,.,TGTGCCAGCAGCCAGGGCACCTCCTACGAGCAGTACTTC,CASSQGTSYEQYF
TRBV5-1,.,TRBJ2-1,TRBD2,TGCGCCAGCAGCTTGGCCGGGACTAGCGGGAACAATGAGCAGTTCTTC,CASSLAGTSGNNEQFF
TRBV25-1,.,TRBJ1-1,.,TGTGCCAGCAGTGAATCTGCAGGCTTGAACACTGAAGCTTTCTTT,CASSESAGLNTEAFF
TRBV14,.,TRBJ2-7,TRBD2,TGTGCCAGCAGCCAAGGTGTCGGCGGGAGCGTTACATACGAGCAGTACTTC,CASSQGVGGSVTYEQYF
TRBV5-6,.,TRBJ1-6,.,TGTGCCAGCAGCTTGGCGGGGGGCGTCAATTCACCCCTCCACTTT,CASSLAGGVNSPLHF
TRBV2,.,TRBJ1-1,.,TGTGCCAGCCCCGACCTGACAGACGGAGGGGCTTTCTTT,CASPDLTDGGAFF
TRBV19,few,TRBJ1-2,.,TGTGCCAGTAGTATGATAACAGGAACCAACTATGGCTACACCTTC,CASSMITGTNYGYTF
TRBV6-5,.,TRBJ1-1,.,TGTGCCAGCAGTTACGGGGATTCGAAAGAAGCTTTCTTT,CASSYGDSKEAFF
TRBV10-2,.,TRBJ2-1,TRBD2,TGCGCCAGCAGTGATCGCGGGAGGATTGGCAATGAGCAGTTCTTC,CASSDRGRIGNEQFF
TRBV25-1,few,TRBJ1-2,.,TGTGCCAGCAGTGAACTCACGACAGGAATGAACAGCTACACCTTC,CASSELTTGMNSYTF
TRBV24-1,.,TRBJ2-7,.,TGTGCCACCAGTGACGGGAACGAGCAGTACTTC,CATSDGNEQYF
TRBV28,.,TRBJ2-7,.,TGTGCCAGCAGCCAGGGGATATACGAGCAGTACTTC,CASSQGIYEQYF
TRBV7-2,.,TRBJ2-7,.,TGTGCCAGCAGCTTAGCCGGGCTATACGAGCAGTACTTC,CASSLAGLYEQYF
TRBV15,.,TRBJ2-1,.,TGTGCCACCAGCTTACAGACTAGTCATGAGCAGTTCTTC,CATSLQTSHEQFF
TRBV5-6,few,TRBJ2-7,.,TGTGCCAGCAGGGGCAACTACAGGGGAGGAGAGGAGCAGTACTTC,CASRGNYRGGEEQYF
TRBV24-1,.,TRBJ2-2,.,TGTGCCACCAGTGATTTACGGACAGGAGGGTCCATCGGGGAGCTGTTTTTT,CATSDLRTGGSIGELFF
TRBV15,.,TRBJ2-1,.,TGTGCCACCAGCAGAAGGGGCAGGGAATACAATGAGCAGTTCTTC,CATSRRGREYNEQFF
TRBV5-4,.,TRBJ2-7,TRBD1,TGTGCCAGCAGCCGGGGGGACAGGGGGTTCGAGCAGTACTTC,CASSRGDRGFEQYF
TRBV6-4,.,TRBJ2-7,.,TGTGCCAGCAATCGGGGCTACGAGCAGTACTTC,CASNRGYEQYF